This TCR beta chain was found in a study of blood T cell repertoires in COVID-19. Whole-study context: Some COVID-19 samples were acute and others convalescent; all came from the United States, Italy and Spain. Sample material is recorded as cDNA or gDNA derived from T cells, B-cell-depleted T cells, or PBMCs.

Germline V lookup: CDR1 MNHEY, CDR2 SMNVEV (reference sequence). V lost 2 bases, J lost 10 bases, and 44 bases lay in between. This CDR3 region has 23 residues. In the source study's methods: From reference gene primer amplification, estimates of nucleated cell counts were derived. Assay used: immunoSEQ multiplex PCR; TCRdb lists only in-frame clones, some missing. V, J and clone size are those of that table, while D and trimming were read from the DNA. The sample holds about 210,000 clones, 75% to 85% seen once. The TCR sequence derives from a man aged 45-65 years with active or convalescent COVID-19. The genes are TRBV27 and TRBJ1-1; D ambiguous. The sample comprised peripheral blood. The CDR3 sequence is CASSLSRRREGSTALGIFVVAFF. For the CDR3, the DNA is TGTGCCAGCAGTTTAAGCCGCCGTCGGGAGGGTAGTACGGCGTTAGGGATATTCGTGGTAGCTTTCTTT.